The 20 T cell receptor beta chains below all came from one sample that was sequenced in a study of control samples from healthy donors and cancer patients. Clones were sequenced by immunoSEQ multiplex PCR, and TCRdb holds only the in-frame ones, with some missing. The sample records some 100,000 clones, 80% to 90% being singletons. Source material: blood. The source of these receptors is a man aged 25 to 40 in good health.

The genes are TRBV28 and TRBJ2-2; 8 positions match TRBD2. The CDR3 has 15 amino acids. Losses at the gene ends were 3 bases for V and 6 bases for J; bases not matched to a gene: 6. CDR1 MDHEN and CDR2 SYDVKM come from the germline V gene. CDR3 protein: CASSFWTSSSGELFF. In DNA, the CDR3 is TGTGCCAGCAGTTTTTGGACTAGCTCTTCCGGGGAGCTGTTTTTT.

CDR3 DNA sequence: TGTGCCAGTAGTAGATTCTCGAACACCGGGGAGCTGTTTTTT. Its protein is CASSRFSNTGELFF. The chain recombines TRBV19 with TRBJ2-2, with D unresolved. Per the germline V gene, CDR1 is LNHDA and CDR2 is SQIVND (reference sequence). V shed 4 bases and J shed 0 bases, with 6 bases lying between them. This CDR3 spans 14 amino acids. Using reference TRBV19 and TRBJ2-2 for the parts outside the CDR3, the full variable domain is DGGITQSPKYLFRKEGQNVTLSCEQNLNHDAMYWYRQDPGQGLRLIYYSQIVNDFQKGDIAEGYSVSREKKESFPLTVTSAQKNPTAFYLCASSRFSNTGELFFGEGSRLTVL.

The gene calls are TRBV6-2 or TRBV6-3 and TRBJ1-1; D not certain. CDR1 and CDR2 from the germline V gene are MNHEY and SVGEGT. CDR3 size: 15 residues. Between the trimmed V and J ends, which lost 7 bases and 10 bases, there was a span of 25 bases. CDR3 nucleotide sequence: TGTGCCAGCACCCCCACCAGGAACACTTATCCGGGAGCTTTCTTT. Amino acid sequence: CASTPTRNTYPGAFF.

This clone turned up a few times. The chain employs TRBV19 and TRBJ2-3; 8 positions agree with TRBD2. The CDR3 sequence is 13 residues long. Per germline, CDR1 LNHDA and CDR2 SQIVND (reference sequence). Germline trimming cut 7 bases from V and 4 bases from J; bases unmatched to any gene: 4. CDR3: CASNNGGADTQYF. CDR3 sequence (DNA): TGTGCCAGTAATAACGGGGGGGCAGATACGCAGTATTTT.

V usage is TRBV19 and J usage is TRBJ1-1, with D possibly matching TRBD1 (6 bases). V lost 8 bases, J lost 1 base, and 17 bases lay in between. This CDR3 is built from 15 residues. Germline V lookup: CDR1 LNHDA, CDR2 SQIVND (reference sequence). The CDR3 sequence is CASLARDNKNTEAFF. CDR3 sequence (DNA): TGTGCCAGTCTAGCCAGGGACAATAAGAACACTGAAGCTTTCTTT. Full variable domain (outside the CDR3, taken from reference TRBV19 and TRBJ1-1): DGGITQSPKYLFRKEGQNVTLSCEQNLNHDAMYWYRQDPGQGLRLIYYSQIVNDFQKGDIAEGYSVSREKKESFPLTVTSAQKNPTAFYLCASLARDNKNTEAFFGQGTRLTVV.

The chain uses TRBV3-1 (or the pseudogene TRBV3-2) and TRBJ1-5; D ambiguous. Trimming removed 1 base at V and 6 bases at J, with 4 bases between. The CDR3 is 12 residues long. Per the germline V gene, CDR1 is LGHDT and CDR2 is YNNKEL (reference sequence). The CDR3 here is CASSQGGQPQHF. The CDR3 bases are TGTGCCAGCAGCCAAGGAGGTCAGCCCCAGCATTTT.

This sequence joins TRBV7-2 and TRBJ2-5, with D perhaps matching TRBD2 (6 bases). V was clipped by 5 bases and J by 3 bases, with 19 bases between them. There are 16 residues in the CDR3. CDR1 is SGHTA and CDR2 is FQGNSA in the germline V gene. CDR3 in DNA: TGTGCCAGCAGCCCCTTAGGGGCGGGATTGAAAGAGACCCAGTACTTC. Translating gives CASSPLGAGLKETQYF.

V usage is TRBV11-2 and J usage is TRBJ1-1, with TRBD1 matching 7 bases. This CDR3 has 16 amino acids. Looked up from germline, CDR1 is SGHAT and CDR2 is FQNNGV. With 4 bases clipped from V and 6 bases from J, the junction kept 14 bases outside the gene matches. The CDR3 sequence: CASSSLRTGYRAEAFF. The CDR3 nucleotides are TGTGCCAGCAGCTCCCTAAGGACAGGTTATCGCGCTGAAGCTTTCTTT.

This clone was seen a single time. The J gene is TRBJ1-2, the V gene TRBV12-3 or TRBV12-4; D is unresolved. The V end was cut by 5 bases, the J end by 8 bases, with 15 bases between. CDR3 length equals 13 residues. CDR3 coding DNA: TGTGCCAGCAGTATTGGGAGGCTGGGGGGCTACACCTTC. It is translated as CASSIGRLGGYTF.

The chain couples TRBV30 to TRBJ1-4, with no clear D. This CDR3 region has 15 residues. Trimming took off 8 bases at V and 2 bases at J, with 18 bases between the two ends. Germline V gives CDR1 GTSNPN, CDR2 SVGIG (reference sequence). CDR3: CALRRPRATNEKLFF. CDR3 nucleotide sequence: TGTGCCCTGAGGAGACCACGAGCGACTAATGAAAAACTGTTTTTT. Based on the CDR3 plus reference TRBV30 and TRBJ1-4, the full variable domain is SQTIHQWPATLVQPVGSPLSLECTVEGTSNPNLYWYRQAAGRGLQLLFYSVGIGQISSEVPQNLSASRPQDRQFILSSKKLLLSDSGFYLCALRRPRATNEKLFFGSGTQLSVL.

The chain is built from TRBV2 and TRBJ2-3; tentative D call: TRBD1 (6 bases). Trimming took off 3 bases at V and 2 bases at J, with 9 bases between the two ends. The germline CDR1 and CDR2 sequences are SNHLY and FYNNEI. The CDR3 runs to 14 residues. Here the CDR3 DNA reads TGTGCCAGCAGTGAGGCAGGGGTCACAGATACGCAGTATTTT. This encodes CASSEAGVTDTQYF.

The chain joins TRBV7-2 to TRBJ2-1; D may be TRBD2 (6 bases). V shed 0 bases and J shed 6 bases, with 21 bases lying between them. This CDR3 has 18 residues. Germline V gives CDR1 SGHTA, CDR2 FQGNSA. The CDR3 DNA reads as TGTGCCAGCAGCTTAGCGCTAAATTCCCGACTAGAGGGCAATGAGCAGTTCTTC. It is translated as CASSLALNSRLEGNEQFF. The whole variable domain, filled in from reference TRBV7-2 and TRBJ2-1, reads GAGVSQSPSNKVTEKGKDVELRCDPISGHTALYWYRQSLGQGLEFLIYFQGNSAPDKSGLPSDRFSAERTGGSVSTLTIQRTQQEDSAVYLCASSLALNSRLEGNEQFFGPGTRLTVL.

For this clone: Additional DNA sequences in this sample encode the identical CDR3. In nucleotides, the CDR3 is TGCGCCAGCAGCTTAGACTATAATTCACCCCTCCACTTT. Amino acids: CASSLDYNSPLHF. The chain recombines TRBV5-1 with TRBJ1-6; D unresolved. This CDR3 contains 13 residues. Trimming took 2 bases from V and 3 from J, leaving 3 bases between them. From germline, CDR1 is SGHRS and CDR2 YFSETQ.

This chain links TRBV2 with TRBJ1-1, with TRBD1 as a possible D gene (5 bases). The CDR3 runs 13 residues. From germline, CDR1 is SNHLY and CDR2 FYNNEI. V lost 3 bases and J lost 6, with 11 bases in between. CDR3 amino acids: CASSDSGFAEAFF. CDR3 in DNA: TGTGCCAGCAGTGATTCAGGGTTCGCTGAAGCTTTCTTT.

The rearrangement joins TRBV19 to TRBJ1-6; D gene ambiguous. Trimming left V 3 bases short and J 10 bases short, with 16 bases between. The germline CDR1 and CDR2 sequences are LNHDA and SQIVND (reference sequence). The CDR3 is made up of 15 amino acids. The CDR3 sequence is CASSMETVPRSPLHF. CDR3 DNA: TGTGCCAGTAGTATGGAAACTGTCCCAAGGTCACCCCTCCACTTT.

This clone was observed a single time. The chain carries TRBV7-9 and TRBJ1-1; a weak D match, TRBD1 (6 bases). Germline V gene data show CDR1 as SEHNR and CDR2 as FQNEAQ (reference sequence). Between the trimmed V and J ends, which lost 7 bases and 5 bases, there was a span of 14 bases. The CDR3 loop spans 13 amino acids. Here the CDR3 DNA reads TGTGCCAGCACTCGGGGGCGGGGAACTGAAGCTTTCTTT. Translated, it gives CASTRGRGTEAFF.

The rearrangement links TRBV12-5 to TRBJ1-1, with 10 positions matching TRBD1. The trim removed 7 bases at V and 10 bases at J, leaving 18 bases unmatched. The CDR3 length is 16 residues. The germline V gene has CDR1 LGHNT and CDR2 FRNRAP. The CDR3 loop reads CASAVGQGVPAEVAFF. For the CDR3, the DNA is TGTGCTAGTGCTGTCGGACAGGGGGTTCCCGCCGAGGTAGCTTTCTTT.

V usage is TRBV19 and J usage is TRBJ2-3; the match to TRBD1 covers 9 bases. The V segment lost 6 bases and the J segment 5 bases; nucleotides outside the gene matches: 9. The germline V gene encodes CDR1 LNHDA and CDR2 SQIVND (reference sequence). The CDR3 consists of 15 residues. The DNA for the CDR3 is TGTGCCAGTAGCCTACAGGGGGCAGTAAGAGATACGCAGTATTTT. Translated: CASSLQGAVRDTQYF.

V is TRBV25-1 and J is TRBJ1-2, with D possibly being TRBD1 (5 bases). V shed 9 bases and J shed 4 bases, with 18 bases lying between them. CDR3 length equals 14 residues. Germline loops: CDR1 MGHDK, CDR2 SYGVNS. The CDR3 nucleotides read TGTGCCAGAAATGAGGGGAGGGAGTCCTATGGCTACACCTTC. It yields the protein CARNEGRESYGYTF.

The rearrangement joins TRBV5-1 to TRBJ2-2, with a tentative D call TRBD1 (6 bases). Between the trimmed V and J ends, which lost 4 bases and 8 bases, there was a span of 12 bases. This CDR3 has 13 residues. The germline gives CDR1 SGHRS, CDR2 YFSETQ. Here the CDR3 reads CASSERTDGELFF. In DNA, the CDR3 is TGCGCCAGCAGCGAACGGACAGATGGGGAGCTGTTTTTT.